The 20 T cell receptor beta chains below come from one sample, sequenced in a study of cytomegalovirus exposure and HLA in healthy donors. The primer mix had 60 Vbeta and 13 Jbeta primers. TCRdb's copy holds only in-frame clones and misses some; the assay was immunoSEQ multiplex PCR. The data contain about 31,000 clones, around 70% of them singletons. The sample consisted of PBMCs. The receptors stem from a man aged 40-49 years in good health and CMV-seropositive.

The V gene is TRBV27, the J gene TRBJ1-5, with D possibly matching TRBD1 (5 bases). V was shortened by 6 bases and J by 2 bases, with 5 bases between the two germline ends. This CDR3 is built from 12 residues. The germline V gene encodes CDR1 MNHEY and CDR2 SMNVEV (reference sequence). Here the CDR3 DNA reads TGTGCCAGCAGCAGGGGCAATCAGCCCCAGCATTTT. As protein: CASSRGNQPQHF.

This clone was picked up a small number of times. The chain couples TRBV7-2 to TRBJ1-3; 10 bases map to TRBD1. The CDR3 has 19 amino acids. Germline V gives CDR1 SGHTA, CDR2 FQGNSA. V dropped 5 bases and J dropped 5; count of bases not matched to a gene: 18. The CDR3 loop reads CASSVSPRGQGLGRNTIYF. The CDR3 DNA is TGTGCCAGCAGCGTAAGCCCCCGGGGACAGGGGCTGGGGCGAAACACCATATATTTT.

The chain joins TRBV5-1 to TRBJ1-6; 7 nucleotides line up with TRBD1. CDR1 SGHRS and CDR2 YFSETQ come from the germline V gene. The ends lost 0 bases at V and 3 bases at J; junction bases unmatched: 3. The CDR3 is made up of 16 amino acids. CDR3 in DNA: TGCGCCAGCAGCTTGGCCGGGGACAGCTATAATTCACCCCTCCACTTT. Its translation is CASSLAGDSYNSPLHF. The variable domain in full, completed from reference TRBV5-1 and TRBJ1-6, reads KAGVTQTPRYLIKTRGQQVTLSCSPISGHRSVSWYQQTPGQGLQFLFEYFSETQRNKGNFPGRFSGRQFSNSRSEMNVSTLELGDSALYLCASSLAGDSYNSPLHFGNGTRLTVT.

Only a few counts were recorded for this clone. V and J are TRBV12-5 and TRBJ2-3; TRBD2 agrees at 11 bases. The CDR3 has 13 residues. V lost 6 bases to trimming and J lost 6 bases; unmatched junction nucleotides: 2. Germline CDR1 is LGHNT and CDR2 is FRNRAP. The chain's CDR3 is CASGLAGVDTQYF. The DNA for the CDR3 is TGTGCTAGTGGACTAGCGGGGGTTGATACGCAGTATTTT.

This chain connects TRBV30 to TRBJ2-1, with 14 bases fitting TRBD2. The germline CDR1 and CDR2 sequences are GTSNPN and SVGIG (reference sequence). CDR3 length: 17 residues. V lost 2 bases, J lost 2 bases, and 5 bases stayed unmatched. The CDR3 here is CAWSRRLAGGAYNEQFF. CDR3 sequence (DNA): TGTGCCTGGAGTCGGAGACTAGCGGGGGGGGCCTACAATGAGCAGTTCTTC.

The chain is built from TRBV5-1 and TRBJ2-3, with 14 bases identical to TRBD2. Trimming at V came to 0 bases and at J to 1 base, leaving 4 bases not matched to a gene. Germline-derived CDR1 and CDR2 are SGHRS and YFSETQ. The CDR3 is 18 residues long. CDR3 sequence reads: CASSLGLAGGHGTDTQYF. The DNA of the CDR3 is TGCGCCAGCAGCTTGGGACTAGCGGGGGGGCATGGCACAGATACGCAGTATTTT.

CDR3 sequence: CASRYSGGNTGELFF. CDR3 DNA sequence: TGTGCCAGCAGATATAGCGGGGGTAACACCGGGGAGCTGTTTTTT. The chain has TRBV2 and TRBJ2-2, with 9 nucleotides matching TRBD2. Germline V gene lookup returns CDR1 SNHLY and CDR2 FYNNEI. The V gene end was trimmed by 6 bases and the J gene end by 2 bases; junction bases not matched to a gene: 4. The CDR3 is 15 amino acids.

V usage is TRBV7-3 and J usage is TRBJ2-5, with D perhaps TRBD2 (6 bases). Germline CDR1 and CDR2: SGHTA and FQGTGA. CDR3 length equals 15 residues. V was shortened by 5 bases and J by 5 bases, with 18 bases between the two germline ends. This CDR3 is CASSHGGGGGETQYF. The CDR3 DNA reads TGTGCCAGCAGCCACGGGGGTGGCGGCGGGGAGACCCAGTACTTC.

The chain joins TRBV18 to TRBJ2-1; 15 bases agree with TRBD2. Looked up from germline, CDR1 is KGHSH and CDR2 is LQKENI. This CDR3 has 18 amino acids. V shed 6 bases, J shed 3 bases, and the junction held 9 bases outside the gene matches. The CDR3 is CASSSGTSGGPGYNEQFF. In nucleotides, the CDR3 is TGTGCCAGCTCGTCCGGGACTAGCGGGGGGCCGGGCTACAATGAGCAGTTCTTC.

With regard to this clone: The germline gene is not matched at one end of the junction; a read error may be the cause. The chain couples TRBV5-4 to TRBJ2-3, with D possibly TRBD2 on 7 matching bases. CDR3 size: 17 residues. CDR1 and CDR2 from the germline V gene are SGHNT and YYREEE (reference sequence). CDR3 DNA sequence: TGTGCCAGCGGCTTGGGGGGGCCCACTACCAGCACAGATACGCAGTATTTT. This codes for CASGLGGPTTSTDTQYF.

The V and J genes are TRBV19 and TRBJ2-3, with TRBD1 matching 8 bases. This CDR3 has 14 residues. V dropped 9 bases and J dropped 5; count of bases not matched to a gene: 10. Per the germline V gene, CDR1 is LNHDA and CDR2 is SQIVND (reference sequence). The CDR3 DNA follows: TGTGCCAGCTCGGGGACAGGCCGGTTAGATACGCAGTATTTT. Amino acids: CASSGTGRLDTQYF. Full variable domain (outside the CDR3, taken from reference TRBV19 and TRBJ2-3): DGGITQSPKYLFRKEGQNVTLSCEQNLNHDAMYWYRQDPGQGLRLIYYSQIVNDFQKGDIAEGYSVSREKKESFPLTVTSAQKNPTAFYLCASSGTGRLDTQYFGPGTRLTVL.

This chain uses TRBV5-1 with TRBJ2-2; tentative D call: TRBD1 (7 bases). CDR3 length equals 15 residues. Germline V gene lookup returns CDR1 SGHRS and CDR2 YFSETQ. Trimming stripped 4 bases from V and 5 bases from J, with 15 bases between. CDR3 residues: CASSTQTGRTGELFF. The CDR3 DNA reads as TGCGCCAGCAGCACCCAGACAGGGAGGACCGGGGAGCTGTTTTTT.

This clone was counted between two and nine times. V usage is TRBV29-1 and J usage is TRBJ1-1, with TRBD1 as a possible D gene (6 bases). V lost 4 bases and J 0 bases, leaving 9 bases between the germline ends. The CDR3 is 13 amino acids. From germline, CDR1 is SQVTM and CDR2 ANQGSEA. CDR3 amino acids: CSVVDRLNTEAFF. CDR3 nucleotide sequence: TGCAGCGTTGTCGACAGGTTGAACACTGAAGCTTTCTTT.

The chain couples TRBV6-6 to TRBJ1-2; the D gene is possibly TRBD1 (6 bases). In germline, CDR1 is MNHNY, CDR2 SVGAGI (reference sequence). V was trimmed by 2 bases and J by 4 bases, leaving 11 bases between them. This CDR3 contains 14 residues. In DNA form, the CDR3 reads TGTGCCAGCAGTTACGCGGACAGCTCCTATGGCTACACCTTC. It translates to CASSYADSSYGYTF.

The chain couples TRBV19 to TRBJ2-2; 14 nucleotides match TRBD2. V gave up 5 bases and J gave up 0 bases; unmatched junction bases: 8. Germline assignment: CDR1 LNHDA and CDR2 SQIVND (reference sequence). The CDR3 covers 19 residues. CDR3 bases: TGTGCCAGTAGTCTGCGACTAGCGGGGGGGCCCGCGAACACCGGGGAGCTGTTTTTT. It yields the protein CASSLRLAGGPANTGELFF. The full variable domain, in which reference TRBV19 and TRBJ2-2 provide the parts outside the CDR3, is DGGITQSPKYLFRKEGQNVTLSCEQNLNHDAMYWYRQDPGQGLRLIYYSQIVNDFQKGDIAEGYSVSREKKESFPLTVTSAQKNPTAFYLCASSLRLAGGPANTGELFFGEGSRLTVL.

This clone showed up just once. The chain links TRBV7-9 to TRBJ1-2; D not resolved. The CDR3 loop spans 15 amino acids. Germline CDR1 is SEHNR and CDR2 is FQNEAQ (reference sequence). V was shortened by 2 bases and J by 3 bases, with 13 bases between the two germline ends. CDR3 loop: CASSLSDFLYYGYTF. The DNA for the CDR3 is TGTGCCAGCAGCTTAAGCGACTTCCTCTACTATGGCTACACCTTC.

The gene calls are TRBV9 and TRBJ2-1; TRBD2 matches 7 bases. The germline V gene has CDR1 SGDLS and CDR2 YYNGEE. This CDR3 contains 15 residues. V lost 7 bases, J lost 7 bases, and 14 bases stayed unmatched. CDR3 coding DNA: TGTGCCAGCTGCCCGTTAGCGGGTGGAAATAATGAGCAGTTCTTC. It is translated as CASCPLAGGNNEQFF.

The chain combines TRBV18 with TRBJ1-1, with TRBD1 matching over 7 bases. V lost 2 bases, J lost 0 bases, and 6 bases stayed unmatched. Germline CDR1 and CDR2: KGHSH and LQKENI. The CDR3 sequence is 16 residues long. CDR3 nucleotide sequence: TGTGCCAGCTCACCAGTGACAGGGCCTATGAACACTGAAGCTTTCTTT. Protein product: CASSPVTGPMNTEAFF.

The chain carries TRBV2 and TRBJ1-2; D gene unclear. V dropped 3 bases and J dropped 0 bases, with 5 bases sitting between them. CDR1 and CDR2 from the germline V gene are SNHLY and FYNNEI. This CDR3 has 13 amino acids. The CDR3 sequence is CASSDRSNYGYTF. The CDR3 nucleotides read TGTGCCAGCAGTGACAGGTCTAACTATGGCTACACCTTC.

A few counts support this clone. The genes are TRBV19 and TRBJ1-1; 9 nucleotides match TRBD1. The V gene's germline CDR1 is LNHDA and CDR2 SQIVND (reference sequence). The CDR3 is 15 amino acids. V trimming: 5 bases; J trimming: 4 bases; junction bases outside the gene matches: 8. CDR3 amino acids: CASSSTGGVSTEAFF. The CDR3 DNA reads TGTGCCAGTAGTTCGACAGGGGGGGTCAGCACTGAAGCTTTCTTT. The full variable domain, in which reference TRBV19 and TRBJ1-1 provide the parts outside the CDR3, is DGGITQSPKYLFRKEGQNVTLSCEQNLNHDAMYWYRQDPGQGLRLIYYSQIVNDFQKGDIAEGYSVSREKKESFPLTVTSAQKNPTAFYLCASSSTGGVSTEAFFGQGTRLTVV.